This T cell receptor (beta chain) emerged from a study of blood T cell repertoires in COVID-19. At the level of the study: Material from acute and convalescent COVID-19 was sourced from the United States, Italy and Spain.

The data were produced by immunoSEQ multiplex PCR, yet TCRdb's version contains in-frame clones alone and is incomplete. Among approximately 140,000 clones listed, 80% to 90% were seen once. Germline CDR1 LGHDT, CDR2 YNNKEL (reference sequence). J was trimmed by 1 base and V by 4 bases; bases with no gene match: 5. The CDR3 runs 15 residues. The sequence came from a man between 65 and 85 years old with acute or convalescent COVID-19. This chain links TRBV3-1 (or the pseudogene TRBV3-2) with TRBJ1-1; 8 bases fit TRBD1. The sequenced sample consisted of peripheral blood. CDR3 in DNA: TGTGCCAGCAGCCCGCAAGGACAGGGGAACACTGAAGCTTTCTTT. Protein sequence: CASSPQGQGNTEAFF.